The sequence of this T cell receptor beta chain was determined in a study of cytomegalovirus exposure and HLA in healthy donors. Vbeta (60) and Jbeta (13) primers were used in the PCR. TCRdb's table, derived via immunoSEQ multiplex PCR, lists solely in-frame clones and lacks some. Here the sample spans 150,000 to 200,000 clones, roughly 80% being singletons. The V and J ends lost 3 bases and 4 bases respectively, with 17 bases between them. This CDR3 spans 16 amino acids. The germline V gene encodes CDR1 SGHNT and CDR2 YYREEE (reference sequence). This receptor was taken from a male donor in good health and CMV-seropositive. The gene calls are TRBV5-4 and TRBJ2-1, with D possibly being TRBD2 (6 bases). Specimen: PBMCs. The DNA of the CDR3 is TGTGCCAGCAGCTCGGCGGACCGGGGACTTTACAATGAGCAGTTCTTC. Encoded protein: CASSSADRGLYNEQFF.